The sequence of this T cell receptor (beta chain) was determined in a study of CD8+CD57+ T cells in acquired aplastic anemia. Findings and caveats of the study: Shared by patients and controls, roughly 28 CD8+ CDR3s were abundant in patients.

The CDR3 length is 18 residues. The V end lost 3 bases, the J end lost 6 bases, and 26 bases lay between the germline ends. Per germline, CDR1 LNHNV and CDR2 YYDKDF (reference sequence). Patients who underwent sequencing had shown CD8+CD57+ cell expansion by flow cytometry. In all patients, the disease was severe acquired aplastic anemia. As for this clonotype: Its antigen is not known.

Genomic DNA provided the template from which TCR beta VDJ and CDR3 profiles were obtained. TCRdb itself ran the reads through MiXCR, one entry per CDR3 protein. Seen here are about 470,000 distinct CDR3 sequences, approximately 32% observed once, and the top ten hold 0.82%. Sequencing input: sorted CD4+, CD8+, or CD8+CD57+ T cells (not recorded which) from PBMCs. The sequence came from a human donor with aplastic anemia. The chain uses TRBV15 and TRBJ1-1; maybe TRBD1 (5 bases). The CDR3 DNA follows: TGTGCCACCAGCAGTCCGCAGGAGATACCATTGGGGGAGGCTGAAGCTTTCTTT. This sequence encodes CATSSPQEIPLGEAEAFF.